Reported below is one TCR beta chain. This specimen belongs to a study of cytotoxic CD8 clonotypes in ibrutinib-treated CLL. Overall study: Investigators reported roughly 24 partial and 2 complete responses; after median approximately 63 months, approximately 15 patients remained remitted and 12 progressed. Samples had a mean of around 260,000 productive templates and more than 80,000 productive rearrangements.

A 1 in 200,000 to 1 in 1 million T cell depth was the sequencing target. Profiling relied on immunoSEQ multiplex PCR, and the TCRdb table lists in-frame clones only, not all of them. In the table there are about 160,000 clones, around 80% of which are singletons. This clonotype was obtained from a human donor with chronic lymphocytic leukemia. The sample here was PBMCs, taken after 24 months of ibrutinib treatment.

The CDR3 protein is CAWSVQGVRRPQHF. In DNA form, the CDR3 reads TGTGCCTGGAGTGTACAGGGGGTAAGACGGCCCCAGCATTTT. The V and J genes are TRBV30 and TRBJ1-5, with 8 nucleotides matching TRBD1. The length of the CDR3 is 14 residues. J was trimmed by 9 bases and V by 0 bases; bases with no gene match: 7. Per the germline V gene, CDR1 is GTSNPN and CDR2 is SVGIG (reference sequence).